The sequence of this T cell receptor (beta chain) was determined in a study of T cell responses to AZD1222 COVID-19 vaccine. Whether given at about 4 or about 12 weeks, second doses were pooled. Study conclusions and caveats: A mostly white British donor set with more females was recruited, and clonal diversity was possibly underestimated.

This table comes from immunoSEQ multiplex PCR, and its TCRdb copy is limited to in-frame clones, with some not included. This sample has about 160,000 clones, with around nine tenths found just once. Comment on this clone: Its antigen is currently unknown.

Looked up from germline, CDR1 is SGHTA and CDR2 is FQGNSA. This CDR3 region has 14 residues. V lost 1 base to trimming and J lost 3 bases, with 7 bases between them. V usage is TRBV7-2 and J usage is TRBJ1-5, with D uncertain. The sample was peripheral blood, taken 28 days after the second AZD1222 dose. This receptor was taken from an adult who received the AZD1222 COVID-19 vaccine. CDR3 in amino acids: CASSLDSHNQPQHF. For the CDR3, the DNA is TGTGCCAGCAGCTTAGACAGTCACAATCAGCCCCAGCATTTT.